One sample yielded the 20 T cell receptor beta chains listed below, sequenced in a study of blood T cell repertoires in COVID-19. Some clones are missing from TCRdb's copy, which holds only in-frame ones; the method was immunoSEQ multiplex PCR. The data hold some 160,000 clones, with about 82% observed a single time. The specimen was peripheral blood. The receptors here all came from a woman aged 80 or over with COVID-19, enrolled during active disease.

The gene calls are TRBV6-5 and TRBJ1-6, with 8 positions matching TRBD1. There are 14 residues in the CDR3. The germline V gene encodes CDR1 MNHEY and CDR2 SVGAGI. With V trimmed by 6 bases and J by 9 bases, 7 bases remained unmatched. The CDR3 DNA follows: TGTGCCAGCAGCTTCGGACAGGGTACTTCACCCCTCCACTTT. Encoded protein: CASSFGQGTSPLHF.

The sample holds one count of this clone. CDR3 bases: TGTGCCAGCAGCCCCCAAGCGGGGGCGTCAGATACGCAGTATTTT. Its translation: CASSPQAGASDTQYF. V is TRBV3-1 (or the pseudogene TRBV3-2) and J is TRBJ2-3; 8 nucleotides align to TRBD2. Germline CDR1 is LGHDT and CDR2 is YNNKEL (reference sequence). CDR3 length equals 15 residues. The trim removed 4 bases at V and 4 bases at J, leaving 7 bases unmatched.

The rearrangement links TRBV7-9 to TRBJ1-2; perhaps TRBD1 as D (6 bases). The CDR3 sequence is 13 residues long. Germline values: CDR1 SEHNR, CDR2 FQNEAQ (reference sequence). Trimming left V 5 bases short and J 6 bases short, with 13 bases between. The CDR3 DNA follows: TGTGCCAGCAGCCCGACAGGCGGCCATGGCTACACCTTC. Protein product: CASSPTGGHGYTF.

This clone appeared once. The chain recombines TRBV2 with TRBJ1-4; no clear D gene. This CDR3 comprises 15 residues. Germline V lookup: CDR1 SNHLY, CDR2 FYNNEI. Trimming cost V 3 bases and J 2 bases, with 10 bases left between them. The chain's CDR3 is CASSEGESTNEKLFF. CDR3 nucleotides: TGTGCCAGCAGTGAGGGAGAGTCTACTAATGAAAAACTGTTTTTT.

The chain has TRBV18 and TRBJ2-1, with TRBD2 matching over 7 bases. This CDR3 spans 15 amino acids. Losses at the gene ends were 6 bases for V and 0 bases for J; bases not matched to a gene: 5. Germline V lookup: CDR1 KGHSH, CDR2 LQKENI. The CDR3 is CASSPGGPSYNEQFF. The CDR3 DNA sequence: TGTGCCAGCTCGCCGGGGGGACCCTCCTACAATGAGCAGTTCTTC.

The rearrangement links TRBV6-6 to TRBJ1-2; 10 positions agree with TRBD1. The CDR3 is made up of 15 amino acids. Per the germline V gene, CDR1 is MNHNY and CDR2 is SVGAGI (reference sequence). The J segment lost 4 bases and the V segment lost 5 bases, leaving 7 bases of the junction unmatched. CDR3 residues: CASSNRDRGVYGYTF. The CDR3 DNA is TGTGCCAGCAGTAACCGGGACAGGGGCGTCTATGGCTACACCTTC.

This clone was picked up one time. The J gene is TRBJ1-2, the V gene TRBV7-6; no clear D. Trimming pared 1 base from V and 2 bases from J, leaving 8 bases between. CDR1 is SGHVS, CDR2 FNYEAQ, per germline. This CDR3 spans 14 amino acids. CDR3 sequence: CASSLGGGNYGYTF. Here the CDR3 DNA reads TGTGCCAGCAGCTTAGGTGGCGGGAACTATGGCTACACCTTC.

The chain combines TRBV2 with TRBJ1-6, with 7 bases that match TRBD1. The germline V gene has CDR1 SNHLY and CDR2 FYNNEI. The V segment lost 7 bases and the J segment 8 bases; nucleotides outside the gene matches: 8. CDR3 length equals 14 residues. The CDR3 region is CASTDRVPDSPLHF. Written as DNA, the CDR3 is TGTGCCAGCACAGACAGGGTACCGGATTCACCCCTCCACTTT. The whole variable domain, filled in from reference TRBV2 and TRBJ1-6, reads EPEVTQTPSHQVTQMGQEVILRCVPISNHLYFYWYRQILGQKVEFLVSFYNNEISEKSEIFDDQFSVERPDGSNFTLKIRSTKLEDSAMYFCASTDRVPDSPLHFGNGTRLTVT.

This rearrangement joins TRBV6-5 to TRBJ1-2, with D uncertain. CDR1 MNHEY and CDR2 SVGAGI come from the germline V gene. V was clipped by 8 bases and J by 4 bases, with 11 bases between them. CDR3 length: 12 amino acids. The CDR3 loop reads CASGSRGYGYTF. Here the CDR3 DNA reads TGTGCCAGCGGATCCCGGGGCTATGGCTACACCTTC.

The chain couples TRBV3-1 (or the pseudogene TRBV3-2) to TRBJ1-1; weak D call: TRBD1 (5 bases). CDR3 size: 14 residues. Germline V gene sequence: CDR1 LGHDT, CDR2 YNNKEL (reference sequence). V lost 5 bases, J lost 5 bases, and 15 bases lay in between. The CDR3 coding sequence is TGTGCCAGCAGCACCGGTCAGGGAAGGACTGAAGCTTTCTTT. It is translated as CASSTGQGRTEAFF.

V gene TRBV23-1 combines with J gene TRBJ1-1, with 10 positions matching TRBD1. TRBV23-1 is labeled an ORF, and its function is uncertain. The trim removed 4 bases at V and 0 bases at J, leaving 8 bases unmatched. This CDR3 has 17 residues. CDR3 protein: CASSPTGGFWVNTEAFF. For the CDR3, the DNA is TGCGCCAGCAGTCCGACAGGGGGCTTTTGGGTGAACACTGAAGCTTTCTTT.

This clone was counted once. This sequence joins TRBV2 and TRBJ2-5; D uncertain. CDR1 is SNHLY, CDR2 FYNNEI, per germline. With 5 bases removed from V and 2 bases from J, the gap between germline ends came to 9 bases. This CDR3 contains 13 residues. CDR3 nucleotide sequence: TGTGCCAGCAGTTCTGACTGGCAAGAGACCCAGTACTTC. It codes for CASSSDWQETQYF.

This rearrangement joins TRBV11-2 to TRBJ2-5, with D unclear. The CDR3 covers 17 residues. CDR1 and CDR2 from the germline V gene are SGHAT and FQNNGV. V lost 1 base, J lost 7 bases, and 22 bases lay in between. The DNA of the CDR3 is TGTGCCAGCAGCTTAGTGCGTGGCATTCTCTCCAGCGCGACCCAGTACTTC. It yields the protein CASSLVRGILSSATQYF.

The V call is TRBV10-2, the J call TRBJ2-1; perhaps TRBD2 as D (5 bases). CDR1 is WSHSY and CDR2 is SAAADI in the germline V gene. The CDR3 is 17 residues long. V was cut by 1 base and J by 7 bases, with 20 bases left in between. Here the CDR3 reads CASSEWGNAGEGNEQFF. The CDR3 coding sequence is TGCGCCAGCAGTGAGTGGGGAAACGCAGGAGAGGGAAATGAGCAGTTCTTC.

The chain carries TRBV5-4 and TRBJ2-1; 10 bases agree with TRBD2. This CDR3 is 17 amino acids long. In germline, CDR1 is SGHNT, CDR2 YYREEE (reference sequence). V lost 10 bases, J lost 0 bases, and 13 bases stayed unmatched. CDR3 residues: CAATSGRLQSSYNEQFF. In DNA form, the CDR3 reads TGTGCCGCGACTAGCGGGCGACTCCAGAGCTCCTACAATGAGCAGTTCTTC.

The V call is TRBV21-1, the J call TRBJ2-1; TRBD2 reflects the table's D call only, with no check against the DNA. TRBV21-1 has pseudogene status. The CDR3 extends over 16 amino acids. The CDR3 loop reads CASSKALASGGNEQFF. The CDR3 DNA reads TGTGCCAGCAGCAAAGCGCTGGCTAGCGGGGGAAATGAGCAGTTCTTC.

This sequence joins TRBV24-1 and TRBJ1-3, with D possibly TRBD1 on 5 matching bases. V lost 2 bases to trimming and J lost 1 base, with 14 bases between them. CDR1 and CDR2 from the germline V gene are KGHDR and SFDVKD. This CDR3 is built from 17 residues. CDR3 amino acids: CATSDSSGPGSGNTIYF. As DNA, the CDR3 is TGTGCCACCAGTGATTCTTCAGGGCCTGGTTCTGGAAACACCATATATTTT.

This chain joins TRBV5-1 and TRBJ2-3; 7 bases are shared with TRBD2. Losses at the gene ends were 4 bases for V and 0 bases for J; bases not matched to a gene: 11. CDR1 and CDR2 (germline): SGHRS, YFSETQ. This CDR3 spans 17 amino acids. The CDR3 sequence is CASSLGEASGSTDTQYF. In nucleotides, the CDR3 is TGCGCCAGCAGCCTAGGGGAGGCTAGCGGTAGCACAGATACGCAGTATTTT.

This chain links TRBV13 with TRBJ2-3; TRBD2 matches 16 bases. Trimming took 10 bases from V and 6 from J; bases not matched to a gene: 7. Germline V CDR1 and CDR2: PRHDT, FYEKMQ (reference sequence). The CDR3 covers 15 residues. CDR3 in DNA: TGTGCCACCGCCCTGGGACTAGCGGGAGGGGATACGCAGTATTTT. It encodes CATALGLAGGDTQYF. The full variable domain, completed using reference TRBV13 and TRBJ2-3, is AAGVIQSPRHLIKEKRETATLKCYPIPRHDTVYWYQQGPGQDPQFLISFYEKMQSDKGSIPDRFSAQQFSDYHSELNMSSLELGDSALYFCATALGLAGGDTQYFGPGTRLTVL.

V gene TRBV7-2 combines with J gene TRBJ1-5, with D maybe TRBD1 (6 bases). The ends were cut back, 5 bases at V and 7 bases at J, with 12 bases in the middle. There are 13 residues in the CDR3. CDR1 and CDR2 (germline): SGHTA, FQGNSA. The CDR3 is CASSPTGSQPQHF. CDR3 DNA: TGTGCCAGCAGCCCTACAGGGAGCCAGCCCCAGCATTTT.